The 32 T cell receptor beta chains in this list originate from one sample, sequenced in a study of neurological immune-mediated disorders. TCRdb re-called the 5' RACE reads with MiXCR, one entry per CDR3 protein. The repertoire consists of tens of thousands of distinct CDR3 sequences, with 10% occurring once and the leading ten covering around 1.8%. What was sequenced was PBMCs. All receptors come from a man aged 40-55 years in good health.

This clonotype was recorded many times. The chain has TRBV5-1 and TRBJ2-7; 11 bases map to TRBD2. The V segment lost 0 bases and the J segment 3 bases; nucleotides outside the gene matches: 5. CDR3 length: 16 residues. Per the germline V gene, CDR1 is SGHRS and CDR2 is YFSETQ. The CDR3 DNA reads TGCGCCAGCAGCTTGGCGGGACTAGCGGCATTCTACGAGCAGTACTTC. Encoded protein: CASSLAGLAAFYEQYF.

V is TRBV5-6 and J is TRBJ1-5, with D perhaps matching TRBD1 (5 bases). Germline lookup yields CDR1 SGHDT and CDR2 YYEEEE. V was clipped by 0 bases and J by 9 bases, with 13 bases between them. The CDR3 loop spans 14 amino acids. CDR3 residues: CASSLGTGPGPQHF. For the CDR3, the DNA is TGTGCCAGCAGCTTGGGTACAGGTCCGGGGCCCCAGCATTTT.

This clonotype was detected ten times or more. The chain carries TRBV9 and TRBJ2-7, with 13 bases identical to TRBD2. CDR1 and CDR2 from the germline V gene are SGDLS and YYNGEE. The ends lost 3 bases at V and 2 bases at J; junction bases unmatched: 2. This CDR3 is built from 15 residues. CDR3 sequence (DNA): TGTGCCAGCAGCGATACTAGCGGGGGGGCCTACGAGCAGTACTTC. It is translated as CASSDTSGGAYEQYF.

This clonotype was seen ten or more times. V usage is TRBV5-1 and J usage is TRBJ2-7, with a tentative D call TRBD2 (6 bases). V lost 4 bases, J lost 2 bases, and 10 bases lay in between. In germline, CDR1 is SGHRS, CDR2 YFSETQ. The CDR3 sequence is 13 residues long. CDR3 loop: CASSPEGTYEQYF. The DNA for the CDR3 is TGCGCCAGCAGCCCGGAGGGGACCTACGAGCAGTACTTC.

This clonotype has at least ten counts. This chain links TRBV7-2 with TRBJ2-7; D remains ambiguous. CDR1 SGHTA and CDR2 FQGNSA come from the germline V gene. V was clipped by 5 bases and J by 6 bases, with 11 bases between them. CDR3 length equals 12 residues. The CDR3: CASSGELGEQYF. The CDR3 DNA sequence: TGTGCCAGCAGCGGCGAGCTTGGCGAGCAGTACTTC.

This clonotype appeared many times. V usage is TRBV12-3 or TRBV12-4 and J usage is TRBJ2-1; D possibly corresponds to TRBD2 (7 bases). Trimming took 3 bases from V and 7 from J, leaving 19 bases between them. CDR3 length: 16 residues. CDR3 in amino acids: CASSFGGRGGGNEQFF. As DNA, the CDR3 is TGTGCCAGCAGTTTCGGCGGGAGAGGGGGGGGGAATGAGCAGTTCTTC.

This clonotype was counted many times. The V and J genes are TRBV7-2 and TRBJ2-5; 9 bases are shared with TRBD1. The CDR3 has 14 residues. The germline V gene encodes CDR1 SGHTA and CDR2 FQGNSA. With V trimmed by 5 bases and J by 5 bases, 6 bases remained unmatched. CDR3 sequence reads: CASSATGGGETQYF. CDR3 DNA: TGTGCCAGCAGCGCTACAGGGGGCGGGGAGACCCAGTACTTC.

This clonotype was detected ten times or more. The chain carries TRBV14 and TRBJ1-6; 8 nucleotides match TRBD1. CDR3 length equals 19 residues. The J segment lost 2 bases and the V segment lost 0 bases, leaving 9 bases of the junction unmatched. Per germline, CDR1 SGHDN and CDR2 FVKESK. The CDR3 coding sequence is TGTGCCAGCAGCCAAGATCGGGGACAGGCTCTCCCCTATAATTCACCCCTCCACTTT. This sequence encodes CASSQDRGQALPYNSPLHF.

This clonotype was recorded at least ten times. The CDR3, as DNA: TGTGCCAGCAGTGAAACGACTAGCGTTCTTTTGGGGGAGACCCAGTACTTC. Protein product: CASSETTSVLLGETQYF. The V call is TRBV6-1, the J call TRBJ2-5, with 8 bases matching TRBD2. The CDR3 is made up of 17 amino acids. CDR1 is MNHNS and CDR2 is SASEGT in the germline V gene. The V segment lost 2 bases and the J segment 5 bases; nucleotides outside the gene matches: 13.

This clonotype was seen more than once but under ten times. The chain has TRBV5-4 and TRBJ2-7, with 8 bases aligning to TRBD1. The V and J ends lost 6 bases and 3 bases, in that order; junction bases with no gene match: 8. The CDR3 length is 14 residues. Germline-derived CDR1 and CDR2 are SGHNT and YYREEE (reference sequence). Here the CDR3 DNA reads TGTGCCAGCAAGCTTGACAGGGGAGGCTACGAGCAGTACTTC. It encodes CASKLDRGGYEQYF. Using reference TRBV5-4 and TRBJ2-7 for the parts outside the CDR3, the full variable domain is ETGVTQSPTHLIKTRGQQVTLRCSSQSGHNTVSWYQQALGQGPQFIFQYYREEENGRGNFPPRFSGLQFPNYSSELNVNALELDDSALYLCASKLDRGGYEQYFGPGTRLTVT.

In this sample, this clonotype turned up many times. The chain employs TRBV7-2 and TRBJ1-3; TRBD1 matches 9 bases. V was pared by 3 bases and J by 0 bases, with 6 bases of the junction left unmatched. This CDR3 has 17 residues. CDR1 is SGHTA, CDR2 FQGNSA, per germline. The CDR3 reads CASSFTGTGLSGNTIYF. CDR3 sequence (DNA): TGTGCCAGCAGCTTTACCGGGACAGGGCTCTCTGGAAACACCATATATTTT.

This clonotype was seen at least ten times. The CDR3 nucleotides are TGCGCCAGCAGCACAACAGGGGCGGGCTACGAGCAGTACTTC. Residues: CASSTTGAGYEQYF. The chain combines TRBV5-1 with TRBJ2-7; 7 positions agree with TRBD1. This CDR3 comprises 14 residues. V gave up 4 bases and J gave up 3 bases; unmatched junction bases: 7. Germline assignment: CDR1 SGHRS and CDR2 YFSETQ.

The table lists this clonotype with many counts. The chain joins TRBV7-2 to TRBJ2-5; 8 positions agree with TRBD2. CDR3 length: 19 amino acids. Germline assignment: CDR1 SGHTA and CDR2 FQGNSA. Losses at the gene ends were 1 base for V and 5 bases for J; bases not matched to a gene: 18. CDR3 coding DNA: TGTGCCAGCAGCTTAGTCGATAGTAGCGGGGCCTTTCTTCAGGAGACCCAGTACTTC. Its translation: CASSLVDSSGAFLQETQYF.

Concerning this clonotype: A much bigger clone sits one base away, suggesting this may be a read error. The chain combines TRBV5-1 with TRBJ2-1; weak D call: TRBD2 (6 bases). Germline V CDR1 and CDR2: SGHRS, YFSETQ. The CDR3 extends over 15 amino acids. V was pared by 1 base and J by 2 bases, with 10 bases between. CDR3 in DNA: TGCGCCAGCAGCTTGTGCGGGGTAACCTACAATGAGCAGTTCTTC. This codes for CASSLCGVTYNEQFF.

This clonotype appeared many times. The V and J genes are TRBV7-9 and TRBJ2-1; 9 bases line up with TRBD2. This CDR3 comprises 15 residues. V shed 5 bases, J shed 10 bases, and the junction held 12 bases outside the gene matches. The germline V gene has CDR1 SEHNR and CDR2 FQNEAQ (reference sequence). The CDR3 sequence: CASSDRAGGGEEQFF. The CDR3 DNA is TGTGCCAGCAGCGATCGAGCGGGAGGTGGAGAGGAGCAGTTCTTC.

This clonotype has at least ten counts. V is TRBV20-1 and J is TRBJ2-3; D ambiguous. The CDR3 extends over 10 amino acids. Germline loops: CDR1 DFQATT, CDR2 SNEGSKA (reference sequence). Trimming removed 5 bases at V and 6 bases at J, with 6 bases between. The CDR3 spells CSAPTDTQYF. As DNA, the CDR3 is TGCAGTGCTCCGACCGATACGCAGTATTTT.

The chain recombines TRBV3-1 with TRBJ1-2; weak D call: TRBD1 (5 bases). V lost 4 bases, J lost 2 bases, and 11 bases lay in between. This CDR3 comprises 14 residues. Germline V gene sequence: CDR1 LGHDT, CDR2 YNNKEL (reference sequence). The CDR3 DNA sequence: TGTGCCAGCAGCCGCCGAGAGGGGAACTATGGCTACACCTTC. Its protein is CASSRREGNYGYTF.

The chain has TRBV19 and TRBJ2-6, with a weak D call TRBD1 (6 bases). Germline CDR1 LNHDA, CDR2 SQIVND (reference sequence). The ends were cut back, 5 bases at V and 0 bases at J, with 17 bases in the middle. The CDR3 extends over 18 amino acids. The CDR3 nucleotides are TGTGCCAGTAGTCCCGGACAGCAGAGATACTCTGGGGCCAACGTCCTGACTTTC. Its protein is CASSPGQQRYSGANVLTF.

This clonotype was seen many times. This chain joins TRBV3-1 and TRBJ1-1; no clear D gene. This CDR3 has 15 residues. Germline lookup yields CDR1 LGHDT and CDR2 YNNKEL (reference sequence). V was clipped by 2 bases and J by 4 bases, with 14 bases between them. The CDR3 coding sequence is TGTGCCAGCAGCCAAAGGTCTTGGGGTTTCACTGAAGCTTTCTTT. Protein sequence: CASSQRSWGFTEAFF.

The chain employs TRBV20-1 and TRBJ1-1; 7 bases map to TRBD1. The CDR3 runs to 15 residues. With V trimmed by 2 bases and J by 2 bases, 8 bases remained unmatched. Germline V gene data show CDR1 as DFQATT and CDR2 as SNEGSKA (reference sequence). The CDR3 loop reads CSARPPGQKNTEAFF. For the CDR3, the DNA is TGCAGTGCTAGACCACCGGGACAGAAAAACACTGAAGCTTTCTTT.

This clonotype was recorded many times. The gene calls are TRBV7-3 and TRBJ2-2; D gene ambiguous. V lost 0 bases to trimming and J lost 5 bases, with 4 bases between them. This CDR3 contains 13 residues. Germline lookup yields CDR1 SGHTA and CDR2 FQGTGA. This chain's CDR3 is CASSLTSTGELFF. CDR3 nucleotides: TGTGCCAGCAGCTTAACGTCTACCGGGGAGCTGTTTTTT.

This clonotype was counted at least ten times. The chain carries TRBV7-6 and TRBJ1-6; D is ambiguous. Trimming left V 3 bases short and J 8 bases short, with 8 bases between. Germline CDR1 and CDR2: SGHVS and FNYEAQ. This CDR3 contains 13 residues. CDR3 region: CASSFRTDSPLHF. DNA for the CDR3: TGTGCCAGCAGCTTTAGAACTGATTCACCCCTCCACTTT.

This clonotype was seen at least ten times. The chain links TRBV29-1 to TRBJ2-1, with D unresolved. V was trimmed by 0 bases and J by 10 bases, leaving 7 bases between them. CDR3 length: 11 residues. Looked up from germline, CDR1 is SQVTM and CDR2 is ANQGSEA. The CDR3 nucleotides read TGCAGCGTTGAAGATCACGGAGAGCAGTTCTTC. Amino acids: CSVEDHGEQFF.

This chain links TRBV11-3 with TRBJ2-1; D is ambiguous. V was cut by 2 bases and J by 0 bases, with 8 bases left in between. Germline V lookup: CDR1 SGHNT, CDR2 YENEEA. The CDR3 spans 15 residues. The DNA for the CDR3 is TGTGCCAGCAGCTTAAACCGCCTCTCCTACAATGAGCAGTTCTTC. This gives the protein CASSLNRLSYNEQFF.

This clonotype was recorded at least ten times. The V and J genes are TRBV12-3 or TRBV12-4 and TRBJ1-1; tentatively, D is TRBD1 (5 bases). Trimming removed 6 bases at V and 8 bases at J, with 13 bases between. CDR3 length: 12 amino acids. Here the CDR3 DNA reads TGTGCCAGCAGCTTATCCGGGACCGAAGCTTTCTTT. It yields the protein CASSLSGTEAFF.

This clonotype was counted many times. The J gene is TRBJ2-1, the V gene TRBV7-9, with TRBD2 matching 7 bases. The CDR3 is 14 residues long. J lost 4 bases, V lost 4 bases, and 4 bases had no gene match. Germline V gives CDR1 SEHNR, CDR2 FQNEAQ (reference sequence). The CDR3 is CASSSLADYNEQFF. CDR3 DNA sequence: TGTGCCAGCAGCTCCCTAGCGGATTACAATGAGCAGTTCTTC.

This clonotype occurred many times. This chain links TRBV5-1 with TRBJ2-3; 8 bases are a match to TRBD1. This CDR3 has 15 amino acids. V trimming: 4 bases; J trimming: 3 bases; junction bases outside the gene matches: 7. Germline-derived CDR1 and CDR2 are SGHRS and YFSETQ. CDR3 region: CASSGGQGRTDTQYF. As DNA, the CDR3 is TGCGCCAGCAGCGGCGGACAGGGTCGGACAGATACGCAGTATTTT.

This clonotype was counted at least ten times. The rearrangement joins TRBV7-3 to TRBJ2-1, with 11 bases fitting TRBD1. The CDR3 has 14 amino acids. CDR1 SGHTA and CDR2 FQGTGA come from the germline V gene. The V segment lost 5 bases and the J segment 7 bases; nucleotides outside the gene matches: 4. The DNA of the CDR3 is TGTGCCAGCAGCCGGGACAGGGGGTTGAATGAGCAGTTCTTC. Translating it yields CASSRDRGLNEQFF.

This clonotype has at least ten counts. The chain couples TRBV27 to TRBJ2-5; 8 bases fit TRBD2. CDR1 is MNHEY and CDR2 is SMNVEV in the germline V gene (reference sequence). The CDR3 runs to 17 residues. With V trimmed by 7 bases and J by 3 bases, 16 bases remained unmatched. The CDR3 nucleotides are TGTGCCAGCACATCCGCCGGGACTAGGTTGAACAAAGAGACCCAGTACTTC. Its protein product is CASTSAGTRLNKETQYF.

The sample holds many counts of this clonotype. The chain recombines TRBV6-5 with TRBJ2-3; 7 nucleotides agree with TRBD2. The V gene's germline CDR1 is MNHEY and CDR2 SVGAGI. This CDR3 contains 15 residues. J lost 2 bases, V lost 5 bases, and 7 bases had no gene match. CDR3: CASSPTAGNTDTQYF. The CDR3 nucleotides are TGTGCCAGCAGTCCAACAGCGGGGAACACAGATACGCAGTATTTT.

This clonotype came up many times. The chain has TRBV6-6 and TRBJ1-4; no clear D. The CDR3 has 12 amino acids. Trimming shortened V by 8 bases and J by 7 bases, and 11 bases separated the two germline ends. Looked up from germline, CDR1 is MNHNY and CDR2 is SVGAGI (reference sequence). The CDR3 loop is CASRVGPEKLFF. The CDR3 DNA follows: TGTGCCAGCCGCGTTGGACCTGAAAAACTGTTTTTT.

In its sample, this clonotype was seen many times. V usage is TRBV7-2 and J usage is TRBJ2-7; tentatively, D is TRBD2 (6 bases). CDR3 size: 14 residues. Germline assignment: CDR1 SGHTA and CDR2 FQGNSA. V was clipped by 7 bases and J by 4 bases, with 17 bases between them. CDR3 sequence: CASNPPGVGYEQYF. Here the CDR3 DNA reads TGTGCCAGCAACCCCCCGGGGGTGGGATACGAGCAGTACTTC.